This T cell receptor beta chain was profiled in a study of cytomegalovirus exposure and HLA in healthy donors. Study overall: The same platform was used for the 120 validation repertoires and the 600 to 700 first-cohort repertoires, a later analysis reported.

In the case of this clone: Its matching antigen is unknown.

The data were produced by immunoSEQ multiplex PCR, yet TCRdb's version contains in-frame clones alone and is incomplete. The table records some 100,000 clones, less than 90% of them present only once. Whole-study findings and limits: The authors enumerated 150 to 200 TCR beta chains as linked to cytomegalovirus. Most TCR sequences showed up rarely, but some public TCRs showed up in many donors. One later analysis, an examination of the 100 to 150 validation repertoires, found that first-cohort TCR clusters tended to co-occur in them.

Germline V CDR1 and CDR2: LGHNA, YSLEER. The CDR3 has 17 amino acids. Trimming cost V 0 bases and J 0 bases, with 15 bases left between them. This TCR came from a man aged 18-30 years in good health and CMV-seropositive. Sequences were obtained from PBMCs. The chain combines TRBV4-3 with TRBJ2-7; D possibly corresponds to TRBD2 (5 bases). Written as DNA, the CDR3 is TGCGCCAGCAGCCAAGAGGCAGGAGGAATTGGCTCCTACGAGCAGTACTTC. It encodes CASSQEAGGIGSYEQYF.